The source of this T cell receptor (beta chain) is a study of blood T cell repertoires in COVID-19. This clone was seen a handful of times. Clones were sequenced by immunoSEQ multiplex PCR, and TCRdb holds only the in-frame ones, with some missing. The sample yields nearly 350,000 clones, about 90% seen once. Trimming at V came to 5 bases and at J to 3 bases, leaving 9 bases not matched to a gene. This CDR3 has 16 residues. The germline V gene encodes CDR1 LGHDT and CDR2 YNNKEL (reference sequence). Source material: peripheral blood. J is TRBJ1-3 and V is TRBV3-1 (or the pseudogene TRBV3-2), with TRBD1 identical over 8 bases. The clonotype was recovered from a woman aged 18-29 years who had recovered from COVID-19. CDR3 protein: CASSYWDRPGGNTIYF. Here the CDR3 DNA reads TGTGCCAGCAGCTACTGGGACAGGCCAGGTGGAAACACCATATATTTT.